Sequencing of this TCR beta chain was carried out in a study of blood T cell repertoires in COVID-19 (dated by TCRdb to about 2020). Study-level background: Samples from collaborators originated in the United States, Italy and Spain and spanned both the acute and convalescent phases of COVID-19. The material from the prospective study consisted of cDNA or gDNA derived from T cells, B-cell-depleted T cells, or PBMCs. The dataset comprised deeply sampled blood TCRbeta repertoires from subjects exposed to, actively infected with, or recovered from COVID-19. The repertoires were released in a freely available public database intended as a resource for research on the immune response to SARS-CoV-2. Samples came from the ongoing ImmuneRACE study (first 160 participants) plus 1,254 subjects from 6 global collaborators. A de-identified subject ID, COVID-19 status, age in years and sex were almost always included in the sample metadata. Where HLA class I and class II types were available, the types were taken from metadata supplied by the sample provider, not from assay-based typing. Points the paper makes about the study in general: The amount of clinical and demographic metadata varied by source and participant and was provided uncurated.

With respect to this clone: Its target antigen remains unknown. No base qualities exist here, and no much larger clone lies one base off it.

As encoded in the germline V gene, CDR1 is SGHRS while CDR2 is YFSETQ. The trim is 8 bases for V and 1 base for J, with a gap of 21 bases between the germline ends. Its CDR3 holds 16 amino acids, cysteine through phenylalanine. This entry keeps only the CDR3 DNA: 48 bases, framed from base 1. Collaborating institutions collected whole blood in K2EDTA tubes following their own protocols. For TCRbeta analysis, collaborators shipped samples as frozen whole blood, isolated PBMCs, or DNA extracted from either of those sample types. TCRbeta CDR3 regions were amplified from genomic DNA by means of the immunoSEQ Assay, a bias-controlled multiplex PCR. In the source study's methods: The number of nucleated cells in each sample was estimated by amplification of reference gene primers within the assay. Sequence reads were collapsed and filtered to measure the absolute abundance of every unique TCRbeta CDR3 rearrangement. For each sample, productive Simpson clonality was calculated as the square root of Simpson's diversity index across productive rearrangements. TCRdb carries this immuneACCESS record with in-frame sequences only. Its versions omit some clonotypes, under half of them owing to an unresolved V gene in the studies checked, with the rest unexplained. V and J calls and clone size follow that table, whereas D and trimming were derived from the DNA. In this sample the table shows roughly 250,000 clones, 85% to 90% of which occur a single time. The ten largest account for around 0.88% of the sample.

Sequenced: peripheral blood. Recombination connected TRBV5-1 to TRBJ1-1; TRBD1 is a weak D gene call, 5 bases matching. This receptor was obtained from a man under 40 with acute or convalescent COVID-19. The CDR3 in this case is CASSRWVGGTNTEAFF. The DNA reads as follows: TGCGCCAGTTCCAGGTGGGTTGGGGGGACGAACACTGAAGCTTTCTTT.